A selection of T cell receptor beta chains follows, all from one sample in a study of T-cell reconstitution after alpha-beta-depleted transplantation in children. TCRdb called the PCR reads again in MiXCR, with one record for every CDR3 protein. The data hold 700,000 to 950,000 distinct CDR3 sequences, with 16% observed a single time. The source material was PBMCs, mostly from graft donor cells, sampled 360 days after TCRalphabeta/CD19-depleted stem cell transplant. These receptors originate from a male patient younger than 18 who had a stem cell transplant for acute lymphoblastic leukemia, so the T cells may come from the graft donor. CDR3s include the opening cysteine and the closing phenylalanine or tryptophan. A D gene is named only where the DNA matches it firmly. Clone size is shown for a subset of rows, as once, few, many or a class of expanded clone.

-,TRBV12-3/TRBV12-4,few,TRBJ1-1,TGTGCCAGCAGTTTATCTGAGGGGAACACTGAAGCTTTCTTT,CASSLSEGNTEAFF
-,TRBV5-1,-,TRBJ2-2,TGCGCCAGCGGGGTCCGGGTGAACACCGGGGAGCTGTTTTTT,CASGVRVNTGELFF
TRBD1,TRBV5-8,-,TRBJ2-1,TGTGCCAGCAGCACAGTGGGGACAGGGGGCCACAATGAGCAGTTCTTC,CASSTVGTGGHNEQFF
TRBD1,TRBV15,-,TRBJ2-3,TGTGCCACCAGCAGAGATCGGACAGGTCTTTCAGATACGCAGTATTTT,CATSRDRTGLSDTQYF
-,TRBV27,-,TRBJ2-7,TGTGCCAGCAGTTTGGGGCGCTCAGGGTACCTCGAGCAGTACTTC,CASSLGRSGYLEQYF
TRBD1,TRBV27,-,TRBJ2-7,TGTGCCAGCAGCCCCTGGGACAGGGGCTACGAGCAGTACTTC,CASSPWDRGYEQYF
TRBD2,TRBV29-1,-,TRBJ2-7,TGCAGCGTTGAAGCTTCGGGACTAGCGTACGAGCAGTACTTC,CSVEASGLAYEQYF
TRBD2,TRBV20-1,-,TRBJ2-2,TGCAGTGCTAGCTGGACGGGAGGGAGGACCGGGGAGCTGTTTTTT,CSASWTGGRTGELFF
-,TRBV7-9,few,TRBJ2-1,TGTGCCAGCAGCTTAAGCAAGTGGCCGATCAATGAGCAGTTCTTC,CASSLSKWPINEQFF
TRBD1,TRBV18,-,TRBJ1-4,TGTGCCAGCTCATCCGGGACAGTGAACGGCGTACTGTTTTTT,CASSSGTVNGVLFF
-,TRBV12-3/TRBV12-4,-,TRBJ1-3,TGTGCCAGCAGCCTGACAGGCTTGGGCCTCTCTGGAAACACCATATATTTT,CASSLTGLGLSGNTIYF